The table lists the clone carrying this T cell receptor beta chain with a few counts. What it recognizes is unknown. TCRdb reanalysed the reads using MiXCR and keeps one entry per CDR3 protein. The data contain some 400,000 distinct CDR3 sequences, roughly 30% of them seen just once; the ten biggest clones take up roughly an eighth. Losses at the gene ends were 3 bases for V and 4 bases for J; bases not matched to a gene: 8. Germline CDR1 is LNHNV and CDR2 is YYDKDF (reference sequence). CDR3 length equals 16 residues. This sample was taken from a study of T cell repertoires in cytomegalovirus infection. Study overall: Public TCR beta signatures provided an indication of both CMV infection and a matching HLA type. Regarding the study as a whole: HLA-C-restricted CMV-specific TCR beta clonotypes prevailed in the ex vivo response. Accumulated public TCR beta family frequency recognized individuals carrying CMV together with the relevant HLA.

The TCR was taken from a human donor in good health (CMV status not recorded). Some clones in this sample may be carry-over from other donors' samples. The chain has TRBV15 and TRBJ2-1, with 8 positions matching TRBD2. Sequencing was carried out using PBMCs. The CDR3 protein is CATSSLEKREYNEQFF. CDR3 nucleotide sequence: TGTGCCACCAGCAGCCTAGAGAAGCGGGAGTACAATGAGCAGTTCTTC.